This TCR beta chain was recorded in a study of CD8+CD57+ T cells in acquired aplastic anemia. Germline CDR1 SGHNT, CDR2 YENEEA. The V gene lost 6 bases and the J gene lost 8 bases, with 17 bases spanning the gap. This CDR3 region has 14 residues. TCR beta VDJ and CDR3 profiles were obtained from a genomic DNA template. TCRdb re-derived calls from the reads in MiXCR, one entry per CDR3 protein. The sample holds under 200,000 distinct CDR3 sequences, 45% to 50% seen once. Individuals selected for sequencing had exhibited CD8+CD57+ cell expansion on flow cytometry. Untreated patients provided the blood samples, with no therapy given before sampling.

The sequenced sample consisted of sorted CD4+, CD8+, or CD8+CD57+ T cells (not recorded which) from PBMCs. The receptor's source is a human donor with aplastic anemia. The V gene is TRBV11-3, the J gene TRBJ1-5; D possibly corresponds to TRBD1 (6 bases). CDR3 DNA sequence: TGTGCCAGCAGTTCGATGGGGGGGCTTGAGCCCCAGCATTTT. This gives the protein CASSSMGGLEPQHF.